This is a list of T cell receptor beta chains from one sample in a study of shared clonotypes between healthy human individuals. Here immunoSEQ multiplex PCR was the method, and the copy in TCRdb shows in-frame clones only, minus some. The sample contains approximately 2.4 million clones, almost 96% of which appear only once. The sequencing sample was made of naive CD4+ T cells sorted from blood. These receptors were obtained from a man younger than 30 in good health. Each CDR3 is given with its conserved first and last residue. D genes are given only for firm matches. The size field is filled for only some rows; it gives once, few, many or a size class.

cdr3_nt cdr3_aa d_call j_call v_call clone_size
TGTGCCAGCAGCTCCGTGGGCGACTCCTACGAGCAGTACTTC CASSSVGDSYEQYF NA TRBJ2-7 TRBV7-2 NA
TGCGCCAGCGGGGCAGGGGGAGGTAATTCACCCCTCCACTTT CASGAGGGNSPLHF TRBD1 TRBJ1-6 TRBV5-1 NA
TGTGCCAGCAGTTCCCCTGGACTCGCCTACGAGCAGTACTTC CASSSPGLAYEQYF NA TRBJ2-7 TRBV6-5 NA
TGTGCCAGCAGCTTGGTCGAGCCCTTCGGTCAGCCCCAGCATTTT CASSLVEPFGQPQHF NA TRBJ1-5 TRBV5-4 few
TGTGCCAGCAGCAGTAACAGGGGGGGAGGCCAAGAGACCCAGTACTTC CASSSNRGGGQETQYF NA TRBJ2-5 TRBV6-6 NA
TGTGCCAGCTCACCGTACGACAGGGAGAACACTGAAGCTTTCTTT CASSPYDRENTEAFF TRBD1 TRBJ1-1 TRBV18 NA
TGTGCCAGCAGTTCCTTGACTGTGAATTCACCCCTCCACTTT CASSSLTVNSPLHF NA TRBJ1-6 TRBV6-5 NA
TGTGCCAGCAGTTACATGATCACTCCAGGGGGCGGCTACACCTTC CASSYMITPGGGYTF TRBD1 TRBJ1-2 TRBV6-5 NA
TGTGCCCGGGACAGGGCGAACACTGAAGCTTTCTTT CARDRANTEAFF TRBD1 TRBJ1-1 TRBV30 few
TGTGCCAGCAGCGTAGTCCCGGGACCCCGTGAGCAGTTCTTC CASSVVPGPREQFF NA TRBJ2-1 TRBV9 NA
TGTGCCAGCAGAAAGGCAGGGGGGAGGAATAGCGACGAGCAGTACTTC CASRKAGGRNSDEQYF NA TRBJ2-7 TRBV2 NA
TGTGCCAGCAGTTCCCGGACTAGCGGGAGGGCTCCCGAGCAGTACTTC CASSSRTSGRAPEQYF TRBD2 TRBJ2-7 TRBV6-5 NA
TGTGCCAGCAGAAAGACTAGCGGTAACTCCTACGAGCAGTACTTC CASRKTSGNSYEQYF TRBD2 TRBJ2-7 TRBV11-1 NA
TGTGCCTGGAGTGTTAACGGCGGCTACGAGCAGTACTTC CAWSVNGGYEQYF NA TRBJ2-7 TRBV30 NA
TGTGCCAGCAGTCAGGTGAACACTGAAGCTTTCTTT CASSQVNTEAFF NA TRBJ1-1 TRBV2 NA
TGTGCCAGCAACGCGGGAGGGCCCATCAATGAGCAGTTCTTC CASNAGGPINEQFF TRBD2 TRBJ2-1 TRBV28 NA
TGTGCCAGCTTTCGCGGGACAGAGGCTTTCTTT CASFRGTEAFF TRBD1 TRBJ1-1 TRBV6-5 NA
TGCGCCAGCAGCTTGCCAGGTAGTCGAGAGACCCAGTACTTC CASSLPGSRETQYF NA TRBJ2-5 TRBV5-1 NA
TGTGCCAGAGGCAGCGGGGACGGCTACGAGCAGTACTTC CARGSGDGYEQYF TRBD2 TRBJ2-7 TRBV18 once
TGTGCCAGCTCACCAAGGAGTGGTCTCCAGCACACAGATACGCAGTATTTT CASSPRSGLQHTDTQYF NA TRBJ2-3 TRBV18 NA
TGTGCCAGCGGGGTTTACAATGAGCAGTTCTTC CASGVYNEQFF NA TRBJ2-1 TRBV11-2 NA
TGTGCCAGCAGGGGGGGAGCTGGCGGCAATCAGCCCCAGCATTTT CASRGGAGGNQPQHF NA TRBJ1-5 TRBV2 once
TGTGCCAGCAGCTTAGGTGGTAGCGGGTTGGGAGAGACCCAGTACTTC CASSLGGSGLGETQYF TRBD2 TRBJ2-5 TRBV7-9 NA
TGCGCCAGCAGCCCCTTACTAGCGGGGGTAGATACGCAGTATTTT CASSPLLAGVDTQYF TRBD2 TRBJ2-3 TRBV5-1 NA
TGCAGCGCCTCAAGGCGGCTGAACACTGAAGCTTTCTTT CSASRRLNTEAFF NA TRBJ1-1 TRBV29-1 NA
TGTGCCAGCAGTGAACAAGGGGGCAGCACAGATACGCAGTATTTT CASSEQGGSTDTQYF TRBD1 TRBJ2-3 TRBV2 NA
TGTGCCAGCAGCAACTCCGCGGGACAGTCTAATGAAAAACTGTTTTTT CASSNSAGQSNEKLFF NA TRBJ1-4 TRBV21-1 NA
TGTGCCAGCAGCGTATCCGGGACAGGGCTCCTTTATTCACCCCTCCACTTT CASSVSGTGLLYSPLHF TRBD1 TRBJ1-6 TRBV14 NA